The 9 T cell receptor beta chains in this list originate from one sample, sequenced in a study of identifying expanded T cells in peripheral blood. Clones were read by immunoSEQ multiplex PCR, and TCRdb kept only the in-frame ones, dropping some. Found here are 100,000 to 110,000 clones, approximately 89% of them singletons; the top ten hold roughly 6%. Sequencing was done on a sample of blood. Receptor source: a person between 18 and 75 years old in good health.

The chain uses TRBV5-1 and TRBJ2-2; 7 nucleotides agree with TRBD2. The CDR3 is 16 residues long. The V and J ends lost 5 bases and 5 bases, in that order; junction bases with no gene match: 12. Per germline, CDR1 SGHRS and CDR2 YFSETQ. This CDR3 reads CASRGGRWTRTGELFF. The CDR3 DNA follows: TGCGCCAGCAGGGGAGGGCGGTGGACTAGGACCGGGGAGCTGTTTTTT.

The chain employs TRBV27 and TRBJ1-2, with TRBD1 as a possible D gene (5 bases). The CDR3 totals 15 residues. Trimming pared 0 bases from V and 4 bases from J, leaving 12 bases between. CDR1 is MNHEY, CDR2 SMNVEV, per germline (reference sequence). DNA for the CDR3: TGTGCCAGCAGTTTATCGAAGGGGAGGGGCTATGGCTACACCTTC. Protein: CASSLSKGRGYGYTF.

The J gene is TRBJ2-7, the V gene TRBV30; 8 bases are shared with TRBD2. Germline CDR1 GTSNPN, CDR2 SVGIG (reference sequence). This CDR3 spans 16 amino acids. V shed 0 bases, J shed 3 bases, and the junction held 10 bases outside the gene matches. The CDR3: CAWSVPFSGAYYEQYF. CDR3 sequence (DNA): TGTGCCTGGAGTGTGCCCTTTAGCGGGGCTTACTACGAGCAGTACTTC. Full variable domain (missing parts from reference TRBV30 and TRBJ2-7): SQTIHQWPATLVQPVGSPLSLECTVEGTSNPNLYWYRQAAGRGLQLLFYSVGIGQISSEVPQNLSASRPQDRQFILSSKKLLLSDSGFYLCAWSVPFSGAYYEQYFGPGTRLTVT.

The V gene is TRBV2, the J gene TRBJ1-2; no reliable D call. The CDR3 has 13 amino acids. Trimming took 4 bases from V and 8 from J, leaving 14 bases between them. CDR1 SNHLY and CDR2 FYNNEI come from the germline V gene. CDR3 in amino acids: CASSAPGWRGYTF. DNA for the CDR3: TGTGCCAGCAGTGCCCCAGGCTGGCGGGGCTACACCTTC. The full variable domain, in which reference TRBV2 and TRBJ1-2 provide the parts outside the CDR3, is EPEVTQTPSHQVTQMGQEVILRCVPISNHLYFYWYRQILGQKVEFLVSFYNNEISEKSEIFDDQFSVERPDGSNFTLKIRSTKLEDSAMYFCASSAPGWRGYTFGSGTRLTVV.

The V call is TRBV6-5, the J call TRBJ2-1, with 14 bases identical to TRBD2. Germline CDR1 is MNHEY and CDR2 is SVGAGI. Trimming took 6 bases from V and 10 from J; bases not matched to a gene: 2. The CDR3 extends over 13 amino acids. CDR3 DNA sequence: TGTGCCAGCAGGGGACTAGCGGGAGACGAGCAGTTCTTC. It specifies CASRGLAGDEQFF.

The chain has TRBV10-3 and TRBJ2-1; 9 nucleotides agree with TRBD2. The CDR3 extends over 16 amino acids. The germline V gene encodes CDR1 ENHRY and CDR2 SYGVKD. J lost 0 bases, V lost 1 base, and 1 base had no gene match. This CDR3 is CAISEFSGSSYNEQFF. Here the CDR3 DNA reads TGTGCCATCAGTGAGTTTAGCGGGAGCTCCTACAATGAGCAGTTCTTC.

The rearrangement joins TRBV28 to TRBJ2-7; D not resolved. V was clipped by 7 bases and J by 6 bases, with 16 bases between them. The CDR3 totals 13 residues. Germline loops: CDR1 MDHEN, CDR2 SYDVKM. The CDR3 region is CASMVSGGSEQYF. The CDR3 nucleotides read TGTGCCAGCATGGTATCGGGTGGGTCCGAGCAGTACTTC.

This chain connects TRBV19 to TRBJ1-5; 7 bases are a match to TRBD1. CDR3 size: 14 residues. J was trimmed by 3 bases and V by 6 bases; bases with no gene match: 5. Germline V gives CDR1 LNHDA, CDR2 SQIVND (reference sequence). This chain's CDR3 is CASRTGTDNQPQHF. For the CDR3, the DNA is TGTGCCAGTAGAACCGGGACAGACAATCAGCCCCAGCATTTT.

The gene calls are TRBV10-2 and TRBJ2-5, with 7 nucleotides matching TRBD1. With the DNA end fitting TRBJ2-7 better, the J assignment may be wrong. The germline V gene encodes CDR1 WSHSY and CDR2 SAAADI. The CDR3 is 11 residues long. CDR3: CASKTGYEQYF. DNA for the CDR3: TGCGCCAGCAAGACAGGGTACGAGCAGTACTTC.